One sample yielded the 31 T cell receptor beta chains listed below, sequenced in a study of blood T cell repertoires in COVID-19. Only in-frame clones appear in the TCRdb table, and some are missing; sequencing was by immunoSEQ multiplex PCR. The sample consists of 85,000 to 100,000 clones, around three quarters of them appearing once. The sequenced material came from peripheral blood. These receptors were collected from a woman in her sixties in a cohort sampled during active or convalescent COVID-19.

In this sample, this clone turned up a few times. The same CDR3 can be traced to other DNA sequences in this sample. This sequence joins TRBV4-3 and TRBJ2-2, with 9 bases matching TRBD2. Per the germline V gene, CDR1 is LGHNA and CDR2 is YSLEER. The CDR3 is 15 residues long. V lost 3 bases, J lost 3 bases, and 2 bases stayed unmatched. CDR3 sequence: CASSQTSGYTGELFF. The CDR3 coding sequence is TGCGCCAGCAGCCAGACTAGCGGATACACCGGGGAGCTGTTTTTT.

This clone was seen more than once but under ten times. The V call is TRBV2, the J call TRBJ1-6, with D possibly matching TRBD1 (5 bases). This CDR3 comprises 15 residues. Germline assignment: CDR1 SNHLY and CDR2 FYNNEI. V was clipped by 7 bases and J by 5 bases, with 15 bases between them. In DNA form, the CDR3 reads TGTGCCAGCACCGGGGGGGTGAATCATAATTCACCCCTCCACTTT. This sequence encodes CASTGGVNHNSPLHF. Looking up the rest from reference TRBV2 and TRBJ1-6 gives the full variable domain: EPEVTQTPSHQVTQMGQEVILRCVPISNHLYFYWYRQILGQKVEFLVSFYNNEISEKSEIFDDQFSVERPDGSNFTLKIRSTKLEDSAMYFCASTGGVNHNSPLHFGNGTRLTVT.

This clone was seen only a few times. The chain carries TRBV15 and TRBJ1-5; the D is unclear. The germline CDR1 and CDR2 sequences are LNHNV and YYDKDF (reference sequence). The CDR3 is 17 residues long. Trimming took 4 bases from V and 1 from J, leaving 17 bases between them. The DNA of the CDR3 is TGTGCCACCAGCAACCGGGAGAGATTACTGAGCAATCAGCCCCAGCATTTT. Its translation: CATSNRERLLSNQPQHF.

The chain joins TRBV5-6 to TRBJ1-2; 7 bases map to TRBD1. The length of the CDR3 is 18 residues. The V and J ends lost 3 bases and 4 bases, in that order; junction bases with no gene match: 18. The germline V gene encodes CDR1 SGHDT and CDR2 YYEEEE. Here the CDR3 DNA reads TGTGCCAGCAGCTCCTACCAGACAGGGTTGGGATCATTCTATGGCTACACCTTC. Translated: CASSSYQTGLGSFYGYTF.

This clone was found once. J is TRBJ2-5 and V is TRBV5-1; 7 nucleotides agree with TRBD1. The junction had 5 bases not matched to a gene; V was cut back by 4 bases and J by 2 bases. Germline lookup yields CDR1 SGHRS and CDR2 YFSETQ. This CDR3 region has 14 residues. The DNA for the CDR3 is TGCGCCAGCAGCAATAGACAGGGTCAAGAGACCCAGTACTTC. It encodes CASSNRQGQETQYF.

The chain carries TRBV11-2 and TRBJ2-2; a weak D match, TRBD2 (5 bases). This CDR3 spans 15 amino acids. Per the germline V gene, CDR1 is SGHAT and CDR2 is FQNNGV. Trimming pared 2 bases from V and 0 bases from J, leaving 7 bases between. CDR3 nucleotide sequence: TGTGCCAGCAGCTTATACGGGGCGAACACCGGGGAGCTGTTTTTT. This sequence encodes CASSLYGANTGELFF. Using reference TRBV11-2 and TRBJ2-2 for the parts outside the CDR3, the full variable domain is EAGVAQSPRYKIIEKRQSVAFWCNPISGHATLYWYQQILGQGPKLLIQFQNNGVVDDSQLPKDRFSAERLKGVDSTLKIQPAKLEDSAVYLCASSLYGANTGELFFGEGSRLTVL.

The sample holds one count of this clone. The chain employs TRBV3-1 (or the pseudogene TRBV3-2) and TRBJ2-3; 14 bases map to TRBD2. The V gene end was trimmed by 4 bases and the J gene end by 4 bases; junction bases not matched to a gene: 4. The CDR3 loop spans 16 amino acids. In germline, CDR1 is LGHDT, CDR2 YNNKEL (reference sequence). This CDR3 reads CASSPLTSGGADTQYF. DNA for the CDR3: TGTGCCAGCAGCCCTCTGACTAGCGGGGGGGCAGATACGCAGTATTTT.

The CDR3 protein is CASSFLGETQYF. The CDR3 DNA is TGTGCCAGCTCATTCCTCGGAGAGACCCAGTACTTC. The chain links TRBV18 to TRBJ2-5; D gene unclear. This CDR3 spans 12 amino acids. The V end lost 5 bases, the J end lost 4 bases, and 8 bases lay between the germline ends. Germline assignment: CDR1 KGHSH and CDR2 LQKENI.

The CDR3 region is CASSTGQGVQETQYF. The CDR3 DNA reads as TGTGCCAGTAGTACCGGACAGGGTGTCCAAGAGACCCAGTACTTC. The chain couples TRBV19 to TRBJ2-5; 8 bases are shared with TRBD1. Germline V gene lookup returns CDR1 LNHDA and CDR2 SQIVND (reference sequence). The CDR3 has 15 residues. V dropped 4 bases and J dropped 1; count of bases not matched to a gene: 5.

V is TRBV18 and J is TRBJ1-5; 8 bases map to TRBD1. The CDR3 consists of 14 residues. V lost 3 bases, J lost 5 bases, and 3 bases stayed unmatched. Germline CDR1 KGHSH, CDR2 LQKENI. The CDR3 region has the DNA TGTGCCAGCTCACCCATGGACAGGGATCAGCCCCAGCATTTT. Translation: CASSPMDRDQPQHF.

The V gene is TRBV18, the J gene TRBJ1-2, with 7 bases fitting TRBD1. V shed 3 bases, J shed 3 bases, and the junction held 10 bases outside the gene matches. In germline, CDR1 is KGHSH, CDR2 LQKENI. The CDR3 is 16 residues long. CDR3 in amino acids: CASSPLQGSLDYGYTF. CDR3 DNA sequence: TGTGCCAGCTCACCGTTACAGGGGAGCCTAGACTATGGCTACACCTTC. The variable domain in full, with the rest retrieved from reference TRBV18 and TRBJ1-2, is NAGVMQNPRHLVRRRGQEARLRCSPMKGHSHVYWYRQLPEEGLKFMVYLQKENIIDESGMPKERFSAEFPKEGPSILRIQQVVRGDSAAYFCASSPLQGSLDYGYTFGSGTRLTVV.

Here the CDR3 DNA reads TGCAGCGTTGTTGGACACACCAGATCCTACAATGAGCAGTTCTTC. Translated, it gives CSVVGHTRSYNEQFF. The chain is built from TRBV29-1 and TRBJ2-1; D might be TRBD1 (5 bases). V lost 4 bases, J lost 1 base, and 14 bases lay in between. Germline lookup yields CDR1 SQVTM and CDR2 ANQGSEA. This CDR3 comprises 15 residues.

The chain employs TRBV3-1 (or the pseudogene TRBV3-2) and TRBJ2-1, with 9 bases matching TRBD2. V gave up 7 bases and J gave up 7 bases; unmatched junction bases: 14. From germline, CDR1 is LGHDT and CDR2 YNNKEL (reference sequence). The CDR3 sequence is 16 residues long. CDR3 protein: CASTQRMAGGKNEQFF. CDR3 bases: TGTGCCAGCACACAACGGATGGCGGGGGGGAAAAATGAGCAGTTCTTC.

This chain links TRBV5-4 with TRBJ1-1, with 9 bases matching TRBD1. CDR1 and CDR2 (germline): SGHNT, YYREEE (reference sequence). The CDR3 sequence is 13 residues long. The J segment lost 5 bases and the V segment lost 5 bases, leaving 4 bases of the junction unmatched. The CDR3 DNA is TGTGCCAGCAGGTGGGACAGGGTGACTGAAGCTTTCTTT. It translates to CASRWDRVTEAFF.

The chain has TRBV18 and TRBJ1-4, with D perhaps TRBD1 (5 bases). Trimming took 3 bases from V and 7 from J, leaving 21 bases between them. Germline lookup yields CDR1 KGHSH and CDR2 LQKENI. The length of the CDR3 is 17 residues. The CDR3 reads CASSPSGTVIDAEKLFF. Written as DNA, the CDR3 is TGTGCCAGCTCACCCTCCGGGACTGTAATCGATGCTGAAAAACTGTTTTTT.

The CDR3 sequence: CATSDLRQNTEAFF. The CDR3 nucleotides are TGTGCCACCAGTGATTTGCGACAGAACACTGAAGCTTTCTTT. The genes are TRBV24-1 and TRBJ1-1; D is ambiguous. The germline V gene has CDR1 KGHDR and CDR2 SFDVKD. The CDR3 has 14 amino acids. Trimming stripped 0 bases from V and 1 base from J, with 5 bases between.

The chain combines TRBV6-5 with TRBJ1-6, with 7 bases matching TRBD1. This CDR3 is 14 amino acids long. J was trimmed by 7 bases and V by 2 bases; bases with no gene match: 2. Per the germline V gene, CDR1 is MNHEY and CDR2 is SVGAGI. CDR3 nucleotide sequence: TGTGCCAGCAGTTACGGGGACAGCAATTCACCCCTCCACTTT. Residues: CASSYGDSNSPLHF.

In its sample, this clone was seen a few times. The chain couples TRBV5-6 to TRBJ1-1; tentative D call: TRBD1 (6 bases). Trimming shortened V by 0 bases and J by 3 bases, and 15 bases separated the two germline ends. CDR1 SGHDT and CDR2 YYEEEE come from the germline V gene. The CDR3 is made up of 16 amino acids. Written as DNA, the CDR3 is TGTGCCAGCAGCTTGGAGACAGGTGGTTATGACACTGAAGCTTTCTTT. Translating it yields CASSLETGGYDTEAFF.

Worth noting for this clone: Other DNA variants within this sample encode the same CDR3. This chain joins TRBV15 and TRBJ2-7; 9 bases line up with TRBD1. CDR1 and CDR2 from the germline V gene are LNHNV and YYDKDF (reference sequence). Trimming took 1 base from V and 3 from J; bases not matched to a gene: 1. CDR3 length: 14 amino acids. CDR3 in amino acids: CATSRAGQGYEQYF. In DNA, the CDR3 is TGTGCCACCAGCAGAGCGGGACAGGGCTACGAGCAGTACTTC.

The gene calls are TRBV19 and TRBJ1-6; 11 positions agree with TRBD1. CDR3 length: 18 residues. Trimming removed 5 bases from V and 0 bases from J; junction bases left unmatched: 6. Germline V gene sequence: CDR1 LNHDA, CDR2 SQIVND (reference sequence). For the CDR3, the DNA is TGTGCCAGTAGTCTCTGGACAGGGGGCAGCTCCTATAATTCACCCCTCCACTTT. This translates into CASSLWTGGSSYNSPLHF.

This clone was seen a few times. The chain uses TRBV5-1 and TRBJ2-7, with 10 positions matching TRBD2. The germline gives CDR1 SGHRS, CDR2 YFSETQ. The CDR3 runs 15 residues. Trimming removed 3 bases from V and 2 bases from J; junction bases left unmatched: 5. Written as DNA, the CDR3 is TGCGCCAGCAGCTACTTAGCGGGGGGCACCTACGAGCAGTACTTC. As protein: CASSYLAGGTYEQYF. Combining the CDR3 with reference TRBV5-1 and TRBJ2-7 gives the whole variable domain KAGVTQTPRYLIKTRGQQVTLSCSPISGHRSVSWYQQTPGQGLQFLFEYFSETQRNKGNFPGRFSGRQFSNSRSEMNVSTLELGDSALYLCASSYLAGGTYEQYFGPGTRLTVT.

The chain employs TRBV14 and TRBJ2-2, with D hard to call. This CDR3 has 13 amino acids. CDR1 SGHDN and CDR2 FVKESK come from the germline V gene. Trimming stripped 4 bases from V and 1 base from J, with 4 bases between. CDR3 region: CASSPQNTGELFF. The CDR3 nucleotides are TGTGCCAGCAGCCCCCAGAACACCGGGGAGCTGTTTTTT. Combining the CDR3 with reference TRBV14 and TRBJ2-2 gives the whole variable domain EAGVTQFPSHSVIEKGQTVTLRCDPISGHDNLYWYRRVMGKEIKFLLHFVKESKQDESGMPNNRFLAERTGGTYSTLKVQPAELEDSGVYFCASSPQNTGELFFGEGSRLTVL.

This chain links TRBV7-9 with TRBJ2-5; D gene uncertain. Germline V lookup: CDR1 SEHNR, CDR2 FQNEAQ (reference sequence). This CDR3 has 16 amino acids. V was pared by 1 base and J by 1 base, with 13 bases between. The CDR3 region has the DNA TGTGCCAGCAGCTTAGGACGGGTCGGCAGCCAAGAGACCCAGTACTTC. Translated: CASSLGRVGSQETQYF.

This clone has a handful of counts. This chain uses TRBV5-1 with TRBJ2-6, with D possibly being TRBD1 (6 bases). Germline loops: CDR1 SGHRS, CDR2 YFSETQ. V lost 4 bases, J lost 0 bases, and 11 bases lay in between. This CDR3 region has 16 residues. CDR3: CASSTTGTSGANVLTF. The CDR3 DNA follows: TGCGCCAGCAGCACAACAGGGACCTCTGGGGCCAACGTCCTGACTTTC.

Comment on this clone: The junction departs from germline at one end; a sequencing error may be responsible. The rearrangement joins TRBV3-1 (or the pseudogene TRBV3-2) to TRBJ1-3, with D perhaps TRBD1 (5 bases). CDR3 length: 13 amino acids. From germline, CDR1 is LGHDT and CDR2 YNNKEL (reference sequence). As DNA, the CDR3 is TGTGCCAGCAGCCAAGAGGTCCGAACAGGCCTGAGTTTT. As protein: CASSQEVRTGLSF.

The chain links TRBV4-3 to TRBJ2-7; D gene unclear. CDR1 LGHNA and CDR2 YSLEER come from the germline V gene. CDR3 length equals 15 residues. V dropped 1 base and J dropped 6 bases, with 16 bases sitting between them. For the CDR3, the DNA is TGCGCCAGCAGCCAAGCGACCCTAGAGTCTGGCGAGCAGTACTTC. The encoded protein is CASSQATLESGEQYF.

This chain uses TRBV6-2 or TRBV6-3 with TRBJ2-3; TRBD2 aligns across 14 bases. Germline loops: CDR1 MNHEY, CDR2 SVGEGT. J gave up 0 bases and V 5 bases, and 4 bases lay outside the gene matches. CDR3 length: 17 amino acids. The CDR3 DNA reads TGTGCCAGCAGTAGGACTAGCGGGGGGTCTAGCACAGATACGCAGTATTTT. This codes for CASSRTSGGSSTDTQYF.

This clone was seen a few times. The chain carries TRBV19 and TRBJ1-1; the D gene is possibly TRBD1 (5 bases). Germline loops: CDR1 LNHDA, CDR2 SQIVND (reference sequence). The V gene lost 6 bases and the J gene lost 1 base, with 6 bases spanning the gap. CDR3 length: 12 amino acids. The CDR3 coding sequence is TGTGCCAGTAGGGACACGAACACTGAAGCTTTCTTT. Translating gives CASRDTNTEAFF.

This clone occurred once. This rearrangement joins TRBV30 to TRBJ2-3; no firm D call. The V end was cut by 1 base, the J end by 6 bases, with 11 bases between. The CDR3 runs to 13 residues. Germline assignment: CDR1 GTSNPN and CDR2 SVGIG (reference sequence). The CDR3 sequence is CAWSAKWYDTQYF. DNA of the CDR3: TGTGCCTGGAGTGCTAAATGGTACGATACGCAGTATTTT. Based on the CDR3 plus reference TRBV30 and TRBJ2-3, the full variable domain is SQTIHQWPATLVQPVGSPLSLECTVEGTSNPNLYWYRQAAGRGLQLLFYSVGIGQISSEVPQNLSASRPQDRQFILSSKKLLLSDSGFYLCAWSAKWYDTQYFGPGTRLTVL.

This chain uses TRBV6-2 or TRBV6-3 with TRBJ2-6; 9 bases line up with TRBD2. This CDR3 contains 16 residues. Trimming took 6 bases from V and 2 from J; bases not matched to a gene: 5. Germline CDR1 is MNHEY and CDR2 is SVGEGT. DNA for the CDR3: TGTGCCAGCAGCCTAGCGGGGACGGCTGGGGCCAACGTCCTGACTTTC. Protein sequence: CASSLAGTAGANVLTF.

The chain combines TRBV28 with TRBJ2-1, with TRBD1 matching 8 bases. Germline V lookup: CDR1 MDHEN, CDR2 SYDVKM. This CDR3 spans 15 amino acids. With 2 bases clipped from V and 4 bases from J, the junction kept 4 bases outside the gene matches. The CDR3 loop reads CASSLLRTGYNEQFF. CDR3 DNA sequence: TGTGCCAGCAGTTTACTCCGGACAGGGTACAATGAGCAGTTCTTC. Full variable domain (missing parts from reference TRBV28 and TRBJ2-1): DVKVTQSSRYLVKRTGEKVFLECVQDMDHENMFWYRQDPGLGLRLIYFSYDVKMKEKGDIPEGYSVSREKKERFSLILESASTNQTSMYLCASSLLRTGYNEQFFGPGTRLTVL.